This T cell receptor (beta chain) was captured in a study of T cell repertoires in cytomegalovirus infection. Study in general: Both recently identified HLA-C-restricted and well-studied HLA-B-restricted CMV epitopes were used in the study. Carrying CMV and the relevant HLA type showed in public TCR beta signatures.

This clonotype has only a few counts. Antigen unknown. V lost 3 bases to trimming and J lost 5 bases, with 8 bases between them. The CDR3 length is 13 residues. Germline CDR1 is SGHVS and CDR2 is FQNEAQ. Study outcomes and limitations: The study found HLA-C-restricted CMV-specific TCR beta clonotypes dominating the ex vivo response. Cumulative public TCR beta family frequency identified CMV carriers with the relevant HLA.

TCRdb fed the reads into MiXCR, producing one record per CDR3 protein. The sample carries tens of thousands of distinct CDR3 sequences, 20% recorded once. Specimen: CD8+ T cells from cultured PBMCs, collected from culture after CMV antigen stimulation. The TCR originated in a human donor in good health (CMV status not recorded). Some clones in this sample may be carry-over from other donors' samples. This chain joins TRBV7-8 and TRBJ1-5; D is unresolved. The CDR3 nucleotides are TGTGCCAGCAGCTTGTCCATGGATCAGCCCCAGCATTTT. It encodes CASSLSMDQPQHF.